This T cell receptor (beta chain) emerged from a study of shared clonotypes between healthy human individuals. Points from the study as a whole: Compared with clonotypes that all four donors shared, non-shared clonotypes had lower generation probabilities. Blood was the only sampled material, and tissue repertoires likely differ.

The assay was immunoSEQ multiplex PCR, and TCRdb's table has in-frame clones only and misses some. The table records under 850,000 clones, 55% to 75% of them present only once. This clone has only one observation. The antigen is unknown. V dropped 7 bases and J dropped 2 bases, with 6 bases sitting between them. The CDR3 length is 11 residues. Germline CDR1 reads MDHEN; CDR2 reads SYDVKM. The TCR was taken from a woman aged 30 to 39 in good health. Sequencing input: memory CD4+ T cells sorted from blood. Subset reported: CD45RA-negative fraction. The chain carries TRBV28 and TRBJ2-7; D is unclear. CDR3 amino acids: CASTSTYEQYF. Here the CDR3 DNA reads TGTGCCAGCACCAGTACCTACGAGCAGTACTTC.